This T cell receptor (beta chain) is from a study of blood T cell repertoires in COVID-19 (TCRdb year 2020). Some background on the complete study: Samples covering the acute and convalescent phases of COVID-19 were provided by collaborators in the United States, Italy and Spain. Nearly every sample came with metadata listing a de-identified subject ID, COVID-19 status, age in years and sex. The prospective study material was composed of cDNA or gDNA derived from T cells, B-cell-depleted T cells, or PBMCs. Deeply sampled blood TCRbeta repertoires from subjects exposed to, actively infected with, or recovered from COVID-19 were included in the dataset. Where available, HLA class I and class II types were obtained from metadata supplied by the sample provider rather than from assay-based typing. A freely available public database, intended as a resource for researchers studying the immune response to SARS-CoV-2, is where the repertoires were released. Samples were obtained from the ongoing ImmuneRACE study (first 160 participants) and from over 1,000 subjects provided by 6 global collaborators. What the work shows at the level of the full study, not this receptor alone: Clinical and demographic metadata were provided uncurated, with the amount varying by source and participant.

TCRbeta CDR3 regions were amplified from genomic DNA by means of the immunoSEQ Assay, a bias-controlled multiplex PCR. The paper's data handling went like this. Within the assay, amplification of reference gene primers was used to estimate how many nucleated cells each sample contained. Sequence reads were collapsed and filtered to measure the absolute abundance of every unique TCRbeta CDR3 rearrangement. Productive Simpson clonality was computed per sample as the square root of Simpson's diversity index over productive rearrangements. The table was pulled from immuneACCESS by TCRdb, which kept in-frame rearrangements only. Such tables lose some clones; where checked, under half of the loss comes from unresolved V genes, and the rest has no known cause. V, J and clone size derive from that table, while D and trimming were established from the DNA sequence. For this sample the table gives about 150,000 clones, of which approximately 80% were detected only once. The ten biggest clones cover 6% of the sample.

This clone was picked up one time. Its antigen is not yet known. No qualities accompany the bases; no much larger clone lies one base away. Enrolling through a virtual design, the prospective study's participants ranged in age from about 18 to 100 years and lived across about two dozen United States geographic areas. In the prospective study, participants were assigned to cohorts based on the clinical history participants reported in a screening survey and a study questionnaire. Recovered participants in ImmuneRACE Cohort 3 were defined as having two consecutive negative NP/OP PCR tests, clearance from a healthcare professional, or resolution of symptoms. In the prospective study, mobile phlebotomists collected whole blood, serum and a nasopharyngeal or oropharyngeal swab from each participant. Participants in the prospective study had the option to provide additional blood draws and questionnaires over a roughly 2-month period. Before DNA extraction, prospective study blood samples were shipped either frozen or at room temperature.

The CDR1 and CDR2 encoded by the germline V gene (reference sequence) are SEHNR and FQNEAQ. The CDR3, from cysteine to phenylalanine, totals 18 residues. The CDR3 DNA has 54 bases and is translated from base 1. V was cut back by 4 bases and J by 0 bases, leaving a gap of 18 bases between them. The receptor's source is a woman between 45 and 65 years old who had recovered from COVID-19. The rearrangement combines TRBV7-9 with TRBJ1-4, and perhaps TRBD1 as D gene, on 5 matching bases. The sequenced sample consisted of PBMCs or T cells enriched from blood (not recorded which). CDR3 loop: CASSSPIGTPATNEKLFF. The base sequence is TGTGCCAGCAGCTCCCCGATCGGGACTCCAGCAACTAATGAAAAACTGTTTTTT.